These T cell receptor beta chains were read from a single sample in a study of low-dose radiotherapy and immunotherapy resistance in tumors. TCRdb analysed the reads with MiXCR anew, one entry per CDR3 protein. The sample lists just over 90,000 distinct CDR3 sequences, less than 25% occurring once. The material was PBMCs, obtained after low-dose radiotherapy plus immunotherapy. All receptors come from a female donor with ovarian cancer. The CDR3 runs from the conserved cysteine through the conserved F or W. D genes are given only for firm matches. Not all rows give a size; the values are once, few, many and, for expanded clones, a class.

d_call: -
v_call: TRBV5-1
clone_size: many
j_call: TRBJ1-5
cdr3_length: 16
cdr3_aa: CASSLEAVNSNQPQHF
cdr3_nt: TGCGCCAGCAGCTTGGAGGCAGTCAATAGCAATCAGCCCCAGCATTTT

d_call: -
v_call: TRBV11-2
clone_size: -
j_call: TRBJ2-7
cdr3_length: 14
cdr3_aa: CASSLRRQAYEQYF
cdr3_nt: TGTGCCAGCAGCTTACGGCGGCAGGCCTACGAGCAGTACTTC

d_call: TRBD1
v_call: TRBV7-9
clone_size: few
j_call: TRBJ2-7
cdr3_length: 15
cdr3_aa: CASSLRATGSYEQYF
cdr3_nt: TGTGCCAGCAGCCTACGGGCGACAGGGTCCTACGAGCAGTACTTC

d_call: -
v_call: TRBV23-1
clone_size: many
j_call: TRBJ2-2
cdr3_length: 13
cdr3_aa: CASSQSFPGELFF
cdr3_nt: TGCGCCAGCAGTCAATCTTTCCCCGGGGAGCTGTTTTTT

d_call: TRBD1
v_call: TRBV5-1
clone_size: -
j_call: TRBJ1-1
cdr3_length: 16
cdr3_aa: CASSSPTRGLVTEAFF
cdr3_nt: TGCGCCAGCAGCTCGCCCACCAGGGGGCTTGTGACTGAAGCTTTCTTT

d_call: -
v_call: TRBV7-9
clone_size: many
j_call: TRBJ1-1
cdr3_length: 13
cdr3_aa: CASRESGDTEAFF
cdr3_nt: TGTGCCAGCAGAGAGTCAGGGGACACTGAAGCTTTCTTT

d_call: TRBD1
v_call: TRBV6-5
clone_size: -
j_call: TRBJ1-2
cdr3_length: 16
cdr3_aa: CASSYSRTGGGYGYTF
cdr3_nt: TGTGCCAGCAGTTACTCGCGGACAGGGGGAGGCTATGGCTACACCTTC

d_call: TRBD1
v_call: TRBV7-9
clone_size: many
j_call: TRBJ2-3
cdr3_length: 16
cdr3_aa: CASSYQRDSSTDTQYF
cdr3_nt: TGTGCCAGCAGCTACCAACGGGACAGTAGCACAGATACGCAGTATTTT

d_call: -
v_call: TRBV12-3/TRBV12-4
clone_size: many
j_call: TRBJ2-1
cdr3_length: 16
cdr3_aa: CASSGRGLIRDNEQFF
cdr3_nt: TGTGCCAGCAGTGGCCGGGGCCTGATAAGAGACAATGAGCAGTTCTTC

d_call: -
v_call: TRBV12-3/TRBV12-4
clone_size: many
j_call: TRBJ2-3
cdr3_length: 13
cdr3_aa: CASQGWGTDTQYF
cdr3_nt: TGTGCCAGCCAGGGTTGGGGGACAGATACGCAGTATTTT

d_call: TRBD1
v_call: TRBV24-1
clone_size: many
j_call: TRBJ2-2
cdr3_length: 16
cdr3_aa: CATSDPGQGDIGELFF
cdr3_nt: TGTGCCACCAGTGACCCGGGACAGGGGGATATCGGGGAGCTGTTTTTT

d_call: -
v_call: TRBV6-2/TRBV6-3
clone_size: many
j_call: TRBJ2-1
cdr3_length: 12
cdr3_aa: CASSLSDGEQFF
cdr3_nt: TGTGCCAGCTCCCTTTCTGACGGGGAGCAGTTCTTC

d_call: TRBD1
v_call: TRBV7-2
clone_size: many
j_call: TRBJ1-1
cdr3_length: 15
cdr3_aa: CASSLGQGMGTEAFF
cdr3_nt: TGTGCCAGCAGCTTGGGACAGGGCATGGGGACTGAAGCTTTCTTT

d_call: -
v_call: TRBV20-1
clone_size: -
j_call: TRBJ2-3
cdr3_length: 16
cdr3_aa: CSARDSGEKATDTQYF
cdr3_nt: TGCAGTGCTAGAGACTCAGGGGAGAAGGCCACAGATACGCAGTATTTT

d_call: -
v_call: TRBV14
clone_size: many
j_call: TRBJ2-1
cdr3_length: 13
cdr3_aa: CASSLAPMDEQFF
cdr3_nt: TGTGCCAGCAGCCTTGCCCCGATGGATGAGCAGTTCTTC

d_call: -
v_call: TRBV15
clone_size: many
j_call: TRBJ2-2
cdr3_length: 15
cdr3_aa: CATSRERRVPGELFF
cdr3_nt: TGTGCCACCAGCAGAGAAAGGAGGGTTCCCGGGGAGCTGTTTTTT

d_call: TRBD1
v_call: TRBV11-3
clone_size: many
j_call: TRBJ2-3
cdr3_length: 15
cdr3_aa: CASSARQGTADTQYF
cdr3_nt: TGTGCCAGCAGCGCTCGACAGGGGACAGCAGATACGCAGTATTTT

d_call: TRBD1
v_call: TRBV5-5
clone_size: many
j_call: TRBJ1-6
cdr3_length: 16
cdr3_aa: CASSLEGQGMNSPLHF
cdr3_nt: TGTGCCAGCAGCTTGGAGGGACAGGGGATGAATTCACCCCTCCACTTT

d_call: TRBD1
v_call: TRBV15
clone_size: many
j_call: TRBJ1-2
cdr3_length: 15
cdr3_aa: CATSRGLGQGRSYTF
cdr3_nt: TGTGCCACCAGCAGAGGTCTGGGACAGGGCCGAAGCTACACCTTC

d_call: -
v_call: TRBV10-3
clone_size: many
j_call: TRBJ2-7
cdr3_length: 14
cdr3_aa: CAISRDPPAYEQYF
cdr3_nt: TGTGCCATCAGCCGGGACCCGCCGGCCTACGAGCAGTACTTC

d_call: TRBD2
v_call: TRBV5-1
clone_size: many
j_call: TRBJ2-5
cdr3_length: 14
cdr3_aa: CASSLAGAGETQYF
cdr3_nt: TGCGCCAGCAGCTTGGCCGGAGCGGGGGAGACCCAGTACTTC

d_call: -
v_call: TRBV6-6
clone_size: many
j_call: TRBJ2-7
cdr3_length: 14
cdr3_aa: CASSSGGGRRWQYF
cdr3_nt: TGTGCCAGCAGTTCGGGCGGGGGCCGTCGTTGGCAGTACTTC

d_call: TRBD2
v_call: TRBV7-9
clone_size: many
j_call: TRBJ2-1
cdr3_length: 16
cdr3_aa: CASSLAGLADRNEQFF
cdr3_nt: TGTGCCAGCAGCTTAGCGGGACTAGCGGACCGCAATGAGCAGTTCTTC

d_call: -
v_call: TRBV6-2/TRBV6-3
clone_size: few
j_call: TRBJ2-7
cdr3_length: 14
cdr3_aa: CASKLLAGSYEQYF
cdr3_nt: TGTGCCAGCAAACTCTTGGCAGGGAGCTACGAGCAGTACTTC

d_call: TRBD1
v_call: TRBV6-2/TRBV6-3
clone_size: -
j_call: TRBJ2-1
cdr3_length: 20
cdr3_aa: CASSYNLEALRGQGENEQFF
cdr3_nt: TGTGCCAGCAGTTACAATCTGGAAGCCCTCCGGGGACAGGGGGAAAATGAGCAGTTCTTC

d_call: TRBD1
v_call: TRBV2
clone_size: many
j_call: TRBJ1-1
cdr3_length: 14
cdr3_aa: CASRKDRAFTEAFF
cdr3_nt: TGTGCCAGCAGAAAGGACAGGGCCTTCACTGAAGCTTTCTTT

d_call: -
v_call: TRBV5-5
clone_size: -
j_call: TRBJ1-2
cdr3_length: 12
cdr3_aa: CASSLTLYGYTF
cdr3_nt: TGTGCCAGCAGCCTGACCCTCTATGGCTACACCTTC

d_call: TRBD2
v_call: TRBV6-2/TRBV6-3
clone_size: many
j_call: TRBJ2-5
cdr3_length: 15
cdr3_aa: CASSATSGRGETQYF
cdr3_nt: TGTGCCAGCAGTGCGACTAGCGGGAGGGGGGAGACCCAGTACTTC

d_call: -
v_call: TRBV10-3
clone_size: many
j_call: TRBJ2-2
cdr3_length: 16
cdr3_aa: CAISESGVSSVGELFF
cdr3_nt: TGTGCCATCAGTGAGTCGGGCGTTTCCTCAGTCGGGGAGCTGTTTTTT

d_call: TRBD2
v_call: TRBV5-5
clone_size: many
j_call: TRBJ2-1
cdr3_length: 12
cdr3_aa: CASWETGTRGLF
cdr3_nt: TGTGCCAGCTGGGAGACCGGGACTAGAGGGCTCTTC

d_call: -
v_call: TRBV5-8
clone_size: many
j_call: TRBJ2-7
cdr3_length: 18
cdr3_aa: CASSHFLSGRQRDYEQYF
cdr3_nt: TGTGCCAGCAGCCATTTTCTCTCCGGGCGTCAACGGGACTACGAGCAGTACTTC

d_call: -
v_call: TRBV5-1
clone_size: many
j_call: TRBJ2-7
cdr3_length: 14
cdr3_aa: CASSPEVGLYEQYF
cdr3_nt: TGCGCCAGCAGCCCAGAGGTGGGACTCTACGAGCAGTACTTC

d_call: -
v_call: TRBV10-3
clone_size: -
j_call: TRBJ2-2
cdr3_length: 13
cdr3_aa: CAIGVDNTGELFF
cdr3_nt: TGTGCCATCGGGGTAGATAACACCGGGGAGCTGTTTTTT

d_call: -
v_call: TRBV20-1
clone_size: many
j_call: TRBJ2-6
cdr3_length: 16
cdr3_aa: CSAPDWKSSGANVLTF
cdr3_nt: TGCAGTGCACCGGACTGGAAAAGCTCTGGGGCCAACGTCCTGACTTTC

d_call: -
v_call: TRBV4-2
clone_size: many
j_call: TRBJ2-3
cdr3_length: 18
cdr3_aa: CASSQEGLALRPTDTQYF
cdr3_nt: TGTGCCAGCAGCCAAGAAGGGTTGGCTCTTCGCCCCACAGATACGCAGTATTTT

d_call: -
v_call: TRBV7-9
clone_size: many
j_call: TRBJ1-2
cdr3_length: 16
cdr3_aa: CASSLDRDTPNYGYTF
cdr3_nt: TGTGCCAGCAGCCTCGACCGGGACACGCCTAACTATGGCTACACCTTC

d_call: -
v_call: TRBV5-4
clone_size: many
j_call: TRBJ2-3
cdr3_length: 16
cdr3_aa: CASSLEGTLSTDTQYF
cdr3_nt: TGTGCCAGCAGCCTGGAGGGGACCCTAAGCACAGATACGCAGTATTTT

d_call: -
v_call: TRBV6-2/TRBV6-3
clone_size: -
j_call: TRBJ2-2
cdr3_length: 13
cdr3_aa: CASRRLDTGELFF
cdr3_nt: TGTGCCAGCAGACGACTAGACACCGGGGAGCTGTTTTTT

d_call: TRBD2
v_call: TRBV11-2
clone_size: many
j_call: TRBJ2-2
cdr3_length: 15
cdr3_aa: CASSSGGTNTGELFF
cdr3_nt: TGTGCCAGCAGCTCGGGGGGGACGAACACCGGGGAGCTGTTTTTT

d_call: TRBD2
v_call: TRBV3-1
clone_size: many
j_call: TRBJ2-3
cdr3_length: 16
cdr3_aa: CASSQDGRAVADTQYF
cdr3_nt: TGTGCCAGCAGCCAAGATGGGAGGGCTGTGGCAGATACGCAGTATTTT

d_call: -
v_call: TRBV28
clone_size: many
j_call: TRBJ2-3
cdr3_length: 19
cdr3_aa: CASSLEFGGIDRVADTQYF
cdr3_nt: TGTGCCAGCAGTTTAGAGTTCGGGGGAATCGACAGGGTGGCGGATACGCAGTATTTT

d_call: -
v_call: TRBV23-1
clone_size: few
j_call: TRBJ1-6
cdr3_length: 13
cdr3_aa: CASGKYQASPLHF
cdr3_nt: TGCGCCAGCGGCAAATATCAGGCTTCACCCCTCCACTTT

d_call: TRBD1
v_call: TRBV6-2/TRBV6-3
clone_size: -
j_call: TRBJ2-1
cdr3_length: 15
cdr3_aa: CASSVGTGVWYEQFF
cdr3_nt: TGTGCCAGCAGTGTCGGGACAGGGGTTTGGTATGAGCAGTTCTTC

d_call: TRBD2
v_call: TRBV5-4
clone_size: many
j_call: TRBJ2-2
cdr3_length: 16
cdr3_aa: CASSGTSGRDLGELFF
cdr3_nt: TGTGCCAGCAGCGGGACTAGCGGGAGGGATCTCGGGGAGCTGTTTTTT

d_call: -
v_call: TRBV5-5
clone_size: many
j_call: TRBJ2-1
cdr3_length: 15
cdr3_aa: CASSSTPPQGNEQFF
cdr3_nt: TGTGCCAGCAGCTCTACCCCTCCCCAGGGGAATGAGCAGTTCTTC

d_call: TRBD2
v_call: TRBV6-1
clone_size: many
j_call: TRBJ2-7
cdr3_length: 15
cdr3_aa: CASNDGGGSVHEQYF
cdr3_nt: TGTGCCAGCAACGACGGGGGAGGGAGCGTCCACGAGCAGTACTTC

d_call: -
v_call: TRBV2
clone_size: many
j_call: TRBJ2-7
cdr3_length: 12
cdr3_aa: CASNRELYEQYF
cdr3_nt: TGTGCCAGCAACAGGGAACTCTACGAGCAGTACTTC

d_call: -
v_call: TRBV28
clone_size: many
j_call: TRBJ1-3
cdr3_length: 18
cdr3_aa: CASSPSTLRGAPGNTIYF
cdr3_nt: TGTGCCAGCAGTCCGTCAACATTGAGGGGGGCCCCTGGAAACACCATATATTTT